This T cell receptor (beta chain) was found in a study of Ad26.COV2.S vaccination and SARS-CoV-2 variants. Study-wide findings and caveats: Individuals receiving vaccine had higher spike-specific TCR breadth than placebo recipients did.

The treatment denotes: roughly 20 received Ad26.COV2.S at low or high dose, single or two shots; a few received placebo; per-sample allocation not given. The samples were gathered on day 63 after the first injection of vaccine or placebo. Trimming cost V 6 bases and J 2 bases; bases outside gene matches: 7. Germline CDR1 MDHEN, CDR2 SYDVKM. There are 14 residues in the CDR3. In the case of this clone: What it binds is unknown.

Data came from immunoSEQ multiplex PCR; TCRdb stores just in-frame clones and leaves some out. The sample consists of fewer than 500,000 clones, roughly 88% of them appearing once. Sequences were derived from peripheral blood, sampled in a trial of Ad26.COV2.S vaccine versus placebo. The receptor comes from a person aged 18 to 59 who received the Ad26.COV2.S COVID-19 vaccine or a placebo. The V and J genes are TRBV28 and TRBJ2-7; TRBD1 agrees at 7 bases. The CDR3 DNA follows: TGTGCCAGCAGCCAAGGGGGCTACACCTACGAGCAGTACTTC. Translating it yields CASSQGGYTYEQYF.